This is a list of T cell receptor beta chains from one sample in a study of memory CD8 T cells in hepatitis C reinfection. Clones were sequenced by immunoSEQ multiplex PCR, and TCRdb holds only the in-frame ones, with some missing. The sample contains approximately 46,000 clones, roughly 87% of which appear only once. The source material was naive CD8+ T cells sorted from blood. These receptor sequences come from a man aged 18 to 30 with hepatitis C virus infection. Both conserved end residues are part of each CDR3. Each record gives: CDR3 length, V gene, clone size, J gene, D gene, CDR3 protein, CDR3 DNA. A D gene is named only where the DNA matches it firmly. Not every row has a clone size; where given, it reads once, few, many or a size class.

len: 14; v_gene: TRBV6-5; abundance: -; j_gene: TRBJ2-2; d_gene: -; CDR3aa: CASSYLPNTGELFF; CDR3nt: TGTGCCAGCAGTTATCTCCCTAACACCGGGGAGCTGTTTTTT
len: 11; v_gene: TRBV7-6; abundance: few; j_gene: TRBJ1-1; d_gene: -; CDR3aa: CASGTGTEAFF; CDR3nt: TGTGCCAGCGGAACCGGGACAGAAGCTTTCTTT
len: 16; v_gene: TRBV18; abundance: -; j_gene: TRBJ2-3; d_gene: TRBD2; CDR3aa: CASSPLAGGITDTQYF; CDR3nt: TGTGCCAGCTCACCACTAGCGGGAGGGATCACAGATACGCAGTATTTT
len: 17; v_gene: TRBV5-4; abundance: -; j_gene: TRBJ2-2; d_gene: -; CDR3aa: CASSRGPGQENTGELFF; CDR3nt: TGTGCCAGCAGTAGAGGACCGGGACAAGAGAACACCGGGGAGCTGTTTTTT
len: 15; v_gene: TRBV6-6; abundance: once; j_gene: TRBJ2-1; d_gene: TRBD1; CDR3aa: CASRQDRSSYNEQFF; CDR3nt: TGTGCCAGCAGACAGGACAGGAGCTCCTACAATGAGCAGTTCTTC
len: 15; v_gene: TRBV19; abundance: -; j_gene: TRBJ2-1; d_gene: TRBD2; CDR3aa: CASRQLAGGYNEQFF; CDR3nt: TGTGCCAGCCGCCAACTAGCGGGGGGATACAATGAGCAGTTCTTC
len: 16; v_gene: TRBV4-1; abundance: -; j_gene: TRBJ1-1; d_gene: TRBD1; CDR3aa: CASSQEDRALSTEAFF; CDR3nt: TGCGCCAGCAGCCAAGAGGACAGGGCCTTGAGCACTGAAGCTTTCTTT
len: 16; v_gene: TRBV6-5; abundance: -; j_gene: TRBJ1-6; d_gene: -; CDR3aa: CASSSGTGPPNSPLHF; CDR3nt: TGTGCCAGCAGTTCCGGAACAGGGCCCCCAAATTCACCCCTCCACTTT
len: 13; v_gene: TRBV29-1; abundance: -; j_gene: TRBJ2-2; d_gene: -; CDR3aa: CSVAYRSTGELFF; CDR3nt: TGCAGCGTTGCCTACAGGAGTACCGGGGAGCTGTTTTTT
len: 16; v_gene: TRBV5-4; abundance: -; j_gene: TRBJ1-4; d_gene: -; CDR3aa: CASSADTTATNEKLFF; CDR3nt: TGTGCCAGCAGCGCGGACACCACCGCAACTAATGAAAAACTGTTTTTT
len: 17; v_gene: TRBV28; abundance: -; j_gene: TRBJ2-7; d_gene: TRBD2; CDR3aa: CASTHPLSGTDSYEQYF; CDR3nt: TGTGCCAGCACACACCCCCTCAGCGGGACCGATTCCTACGAGCAGTACTTC
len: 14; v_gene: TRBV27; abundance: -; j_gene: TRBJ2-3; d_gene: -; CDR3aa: CASGGTAGTDTQYF; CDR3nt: TGTGCCAGCGGGGGGACTGCCGGCACAGATACGCAGTATTTT
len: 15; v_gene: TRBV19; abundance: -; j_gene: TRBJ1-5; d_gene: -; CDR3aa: CASSSTAYSNQPQHF; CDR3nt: TGTGCCAGTAGTTCGACAGCTTATAGCAATCAGCCCCAGCATTTT
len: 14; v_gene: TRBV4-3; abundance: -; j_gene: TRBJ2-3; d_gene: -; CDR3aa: CASSQVVGTDTQYF; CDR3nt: TGCGCCAGCAGCCAAGTTGTCGGCACAGATACGCAGTATTTT
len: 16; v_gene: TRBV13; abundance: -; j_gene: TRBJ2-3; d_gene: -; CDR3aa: CASSGQQALGTDTQYF; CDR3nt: TGTGCCAGCAGCGGCCAACAGGCCCTTGGCACAGATACGCAGTATTTT
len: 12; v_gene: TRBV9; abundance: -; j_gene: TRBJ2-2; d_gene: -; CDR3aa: CASSRGTGELFF; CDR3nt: TGTGCAAGCAGTAGGGGGACCGGGGAGCTGTTTTTT
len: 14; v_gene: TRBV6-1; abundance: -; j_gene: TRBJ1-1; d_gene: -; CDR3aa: CASTPGQLNTEAFF; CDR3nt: TGTGCCAGCACCCCTGGACAGCTGAACACTGAAGCTTTCTTT
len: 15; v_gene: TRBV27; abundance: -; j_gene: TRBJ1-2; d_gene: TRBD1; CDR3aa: CASSTLTGGFDGYTF; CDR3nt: TGTGCCAGCAGTACCCTTACAGGGGGGTTCGATGGCTACACCTTC
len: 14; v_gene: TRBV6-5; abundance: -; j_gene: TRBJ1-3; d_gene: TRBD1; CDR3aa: CASSPTGGGNTIYF; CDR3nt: TGTGCCAGCAGTCCGACAGGGGGTGGAAACACCATATATTTT
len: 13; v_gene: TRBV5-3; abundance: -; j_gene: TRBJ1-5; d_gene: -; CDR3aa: CARTPRADQPQHF; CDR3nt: TGTGCCAGGACCCCGAGGGCGGATCAGCCCCAGCATTTT